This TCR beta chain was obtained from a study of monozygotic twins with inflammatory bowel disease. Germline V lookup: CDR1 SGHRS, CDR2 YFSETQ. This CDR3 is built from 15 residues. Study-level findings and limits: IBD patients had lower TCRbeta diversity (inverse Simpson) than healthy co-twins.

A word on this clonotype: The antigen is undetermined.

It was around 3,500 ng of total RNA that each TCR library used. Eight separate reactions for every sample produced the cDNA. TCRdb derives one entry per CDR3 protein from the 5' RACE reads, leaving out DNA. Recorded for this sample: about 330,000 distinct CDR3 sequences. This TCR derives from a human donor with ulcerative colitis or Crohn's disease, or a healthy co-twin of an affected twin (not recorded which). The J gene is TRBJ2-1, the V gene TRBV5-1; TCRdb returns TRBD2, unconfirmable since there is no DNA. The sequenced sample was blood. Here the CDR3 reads CASSLEAGGPMEQFF.